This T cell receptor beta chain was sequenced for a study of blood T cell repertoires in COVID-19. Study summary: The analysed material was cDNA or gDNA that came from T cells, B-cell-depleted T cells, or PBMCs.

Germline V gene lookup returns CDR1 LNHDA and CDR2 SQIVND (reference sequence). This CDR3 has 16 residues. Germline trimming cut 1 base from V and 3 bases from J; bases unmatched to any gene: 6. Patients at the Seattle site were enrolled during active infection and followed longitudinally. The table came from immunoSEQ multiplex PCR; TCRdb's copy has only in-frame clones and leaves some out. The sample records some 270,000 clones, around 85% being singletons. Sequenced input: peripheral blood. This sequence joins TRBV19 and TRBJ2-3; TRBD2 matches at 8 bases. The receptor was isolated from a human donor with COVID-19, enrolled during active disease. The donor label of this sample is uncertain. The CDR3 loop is CASSIGGTRGTDTQYF. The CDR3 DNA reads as TGTGCCAGTAGTATAGGAGGGACTAGAGGGACAGATACGCAGTATTTT.